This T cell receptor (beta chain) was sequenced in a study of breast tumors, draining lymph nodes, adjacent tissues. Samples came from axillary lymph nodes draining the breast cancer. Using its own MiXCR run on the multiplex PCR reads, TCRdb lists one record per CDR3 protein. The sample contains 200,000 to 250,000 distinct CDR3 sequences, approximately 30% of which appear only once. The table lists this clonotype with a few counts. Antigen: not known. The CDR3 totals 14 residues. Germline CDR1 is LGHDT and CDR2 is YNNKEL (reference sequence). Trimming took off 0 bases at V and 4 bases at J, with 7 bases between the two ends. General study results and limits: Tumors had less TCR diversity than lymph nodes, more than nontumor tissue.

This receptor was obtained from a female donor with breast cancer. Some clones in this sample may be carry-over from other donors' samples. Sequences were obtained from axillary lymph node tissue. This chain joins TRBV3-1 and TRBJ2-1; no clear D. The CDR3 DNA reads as TGTGCCAGCAGCCAAGAAAGGGCTTACAATGAGCAGTTCTTC. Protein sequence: CASSQERAYNEQFF.